The 5 T cell receptor beta chains in this list originate from one sample, sequenced in a study of shared clonotypes between healthy human individuals. Libraries were prepared by immunoSEQ multiplex PCR; TCRdb keeps only in-frame clonotypes and omits some of them. Of 2 million to 2.5 million clones in the sample, roughly 92% are singletons; the top ten hold 0.3% to 0.45%. Sample: naive CD4+ T cells from PBMCs. Subset here: CD45RA+ positively selected. The receptors come from a man aged 18 to 30 in good health. Some clones in this sample may be carry-over from other donors' samples.

The chain uses TRBV2 and TRBJ2-1; 15 nucleotides align to TRBD2. CDR3 length: 19 amino acids. Germline values: CDR1 SNHLY, CDR2 FYNNEI. V trimming: 6 bases; J trimming: 0 bases; junction bases outside the gene matches: 9. This CDR3 is CASSRTSGRELSSYNEQFF. Written as DNA, the CDR3 is TGTGCCAGCAGCCGGACTAGCGGGAGGGAACTGAGCTCCTACAATGAGCAGTTCTTC.

This clone has just a few counts. The J gene is TRBJ1-2, the V gene TRBV5-1; 11 nucleotides agree with TRBD1. The CDR3 has 15 residues. J lost 8 bases, V lost 0 bases, and 6 bases had no gene match. In germline, CDR1 is SGHRS, CDR2 YFSETQ. In DNA form, the CDR3 reads TGCGCCAGCAGCTTGGTCCCGGGACAGGGGGAAGGCTACACCTTC. This sequence encodes CASSLVPGQGEGYTF.

The rearrangement uses TRBV30 and TRBJ2-5; D gene uncertain. Trimming pared 5 bases from V and 6 bases from J, leaving 7 bases between. The CDR3 runs to 10 residues. From germline, CDR1 is GTSNPN and CDR2 SVGIG (reference sequence). The CDR3 bases are TGTGCCTGGTTACAGAAGACCCAGTACTTC. Translation gives CAWLQKTQYF.

This chain links TRBV29-1 with TRBJ1-4; tentative D call: TRBD1 (5 bases). CDR3 size: 13 residues. The ends were cut back, 3 bases at V and 6 bases at J, with 11 bases in the middle. The germline V gene has CDR1 SQVTM and CDR2 ANQGSEA. The CDR3 loop is CSVEGGLHEKLFF. The CDR3 DNA reads TGCAGCGTTGAGGGGGGACTTCATGAAAAACTGTTTTTT.

V usage is TRBV7-2 and J usage is TRBJ2-1; 12 nucleotides match TRBD2. CDR1 and CDR2 (germline): SGHTA, FQGNSA. The CDR3 length is 16 residues. V trimming: 6 bases; J trimming: 0 bases; junction bases outside the gene matches: 3. The CDR3 sequence: CASRGLAGNSYNEQFF. The DNA of the CDR3 is TGTGCCAGCAGAGGACTAGCGGGAAACTCCTACAATGAGCAGTTCTTC.